This T cell receptor beta chain was profiled in a study of T cell repertoires in cytomegalovirus infection. Study-level information: In public TCR beta signatures, there were indications of both CMV infection and matching HLA type. Study conclusions and caveats: Public TCR beta family frequency separated CMV-and-HLA carriers, including in an independent cohort. HLA-C-restricted CMV clonotypes gave the most frequent clonotype in two of eight donors.

About this clonotype: No antigen is known for it.

Each CDR3 protein gets one entry after TCRdb re-called the reads with MiXCR. The data contain 640,000 or so distinct CDR3 sequences, around 30% of them singletons. There are 17 residues in the CDR3. The V and J ends lost 4 bases and 1 base, in that order; junction bases with no gene match: 10. This chain joins TRBV5-3 and TRBJ2-1, with 8 bases matching TRBD1. TRBV5-3 is noted as an ORF with a role that remains uncertain. The clonotype was recovered from a human donor in good health (CMV status not recorded). Some clones in this sample may be carry-over from other donors' samples. Sequencing used cultured PBMCs, obtained from culture after CMV antigen stimulation. CDR3 amino acids: CARSPKDRAASYNEQFF. In nucleotides, the CDR3 is TGTGCCAGAAGCCCCAAGGACAGGGCAGCGTCCTACAATGAGCAGTTCTTC.